These 10 T cell receptor beta chains originate from one sample sequenced in a study of blood T cell repertoires in COVID-19. This table comes from immunoSEQ multiplex PCR, and its TCRdb copy is limited to in-frame clones, with some not included. The sample yields about 26,000 clones, 85% to 90% seen once. The sequencing sample was made of peripheral blood. Receptors originate from a man between 65 and 85 years old with acute or convalescent COVID-19.

This clone has just a few counts. The CDR3 DNA reads TGTGCCTTAGCGGAGAACACTGAAGCTTTCTTT. This codes for CALAENTEAFF. The chain joins TRBV2 to TRBJ1-1; no firm D call. The germline gives CDR1 SNHLY, CDR2 FYNNEI. The V and J ends lost 11 bases and 1 base respectively, with 8 bases between them. This CDR3 spans 11 amino acids.

In its sample, this clone was seen once. V and J are TRBV7-2 and TRBJ1-1, with D hard to call. CDR3 length: 13 residues. V lost 3 bases, J lost 4 bases, and 9 bases lay in between. Germline V CDR1 and CDR2: SGHTA, FQGNSA. CDR3 sequence (DNA): TGTGCCAGCAGCTTTCAGGAGGTCACTGAAGCTTTCTTT. Amino acids: CASSFQEVTEAFF.

In DNA form, the CDR3 reads TGTGCCAGCAGCGGGGGACAGGGGAATCAGTTCTCTGGAAACACCATATATTTT. This translates into CASSGGQGNQFSGNTIYF. The V and J genes are TRBV9 and TRBJ1-3; 10 positions agree with TRBD1. The junction had 9 bases not matched to a gene; V was cut back by 3 bases and J by 0 bases. Germline V lookup: CDR1 SGDLS, CDR2 YYNGEE. This CDR3 is 18 amino acids long.

This chain uses TRBV5-1 with TRBJ1-1; D ambiguous. The CDR3 loop spans 18 amino acids. Deletions cut 0 bases from V and 1 base from J, with 19 bases between. Germline lookup yields CDR1 SGHRS and CDR2 YFSETQ. DNA of the CDR3: TGCGCCAGCAGCTTGGGTAGTACTGCTAGGTCGGGGAACACTGAAGCTTTCTTT. This encodes CASSLGSTARSGNTEAFF.

This clone came up once. The chain combines TRBV6-2 or TRBV6-3 with TRBJ2-7; weak D call: TRBD2 (6 bases). The CDR3 covers 14 residues. In germline, CDR1 is MNHEY, CDR2 SVGEGT. V lost 4 bases, J lost 3 bases, and 13 bases lay in between. CDR3 residues: CASSSMGRDYEQYF. DNA of the CDR3: TGTGCCAGCAGTTCCATGGGGCGGGACTACGAGCAGTACTTC.

This chain joins TRBV5-1 and TRBJ2-5; 8 positions agree with TRBD1. V was clipped by 5 bases and J by 7 bases; unmatched bases: 10. The CDR3 spans 14 residues. CDR1 is SGHRS, CDR2 YFSETQ, per germline. The CDR3 reads CASRPQGALGTQYF. The DNA of the CDR3 is TGCGCCAGCAGGCCGCAGGGGGCCTTGGGGACCCAGTACTTC. Complete variable domain (other parts from reference TRBV5-1 and TRBJ2-5): KAGVTQTPRYLIKTRGQQVTLSCSPISGHRSVSWYQQTPGQGLQFLFEYFSETQRNKGNFPGRFSGRQFSNSRSEMNVSTLELGDSALYLCASRPQGALGTQYFGPGTRLLVL.

The chain employs TRBV6-6 and TRBJ1-4; D gene ambiguous. V dropped 0 bases and J dropped 5 bases, with 10 bases sitting between them. Germline CDR1 and CDR2: MNHNY and SVGAGI (reference sequence). The CDR3 spans 15 residues. CDR3 amino acids: CASSYSGSPNEKLFF. The CDR3 DNA sequence: TGTGCCAGCAGTTACTCGGGCAGTCCCAATGAAAAACTGTTTTTT.

The chain has TRBV18 and TRBJ2-1, with 7 bases lining up with TRBD1. V dropped 0 bases and J dropped 8; count of bases not matched to a gene: 7. CDR1 is KGHSH and CDR2 is LQKENI in the germline V gene. CDR3 length: 15 amino acids. The CDR3 DNA reads as TGTGCCAGCTCACCACCGGGACAGTTGTATCATGAGCAGTTCTTC. It encodes CASSPPGQLYHEQFF.

The genes are TRBV24-1 and TRBJ2-1; TRBD1 aligns across 7 bases. In germline, CDR1 is KGHDR, CDR2 SFDVKD. The CDR3 is 16 amino acids. The trim removed 4 bases at V and 3 bases at J, leaving 8 bases unmatched. The CDR3 DNA sequence: TGTGCCACCAGTGAGGCCCGACAGGGTCTCTACAATGAGCAGTTCTTC. This encodes CATSEARQGLYNEQFF.

As regards this clone: A junction end diverges from the germline sequence, so it may reflect a read error. This chain uses TRBV11-2 with TRBJ2-7; TRBD2 might be the D (6 bases). There are 13 residues in the CDR3. Germline loops: CDR1 SGHAT, CDR2 FQNNGV. The CDR3 region is CASSLGRRGTHRF. The DNA for the CDR3 is TGTGCCAGCAGCTTAGGGCGACGGGGGACCCACCGGTTC.